These 20 T cell receptor beta chains were sequenced from one sample in a study of cytomegalovirus exposure and HLA in healthy donors. The PCR had 60 Vbeta and 13 Jbeta primers. Clones were read by immunoSEQ multiplex PCR, and TCRdb kept only the in-frame ones, dropping some. The data contain 150,000 or so clones, approximately 74% of them singletons. The sequenced sample was PBMCs. The source is a male donor in good health and CMV-seronegative.

The genes are TRBV19 and TRBJ1-3, with D possibly being TRBD1 (5 bases). The CDR3 contains 12 residues. Trimming left V 9 bases short and J 6 bases short, with 12 bases between. Per the germline V gene, CDR1 is LNHDA and CDR2 is SQIVND (reference sequence). CDR3 sequence (DNA): TGTGCCAGCGGAGACAGAACAAACACCATATATTTT. Protein: CASGDRTNTIYF.

This clone was recorded a few times. The rearrangement joins TRBV29-1 to TRBJ2-5; D gene unclear. The CDR3 has 12 residues. CDR1 and CDR2 from the germline V gene are SQVTM and ANQGSEA. V was pared by 7 bases and J by 5 bases, with 14 bases between. The CDR3 here is CSGAEGGETQYF. CDR3 coding DNA: TGCAGCGGTGCGGAAGGTGGGGAGACCCAGTACTTC.

The chain carries TRBV30 and TRBJ2-2, with 10 bases identical to TRBD2. Germline CDR1 and CDR2: GTSNPN and SVGIG (reference sequence). Trimming removed 4 bases from V and 1 base from J; junction bases left unmatched: 6. This CDR3 has 16 residues. CDR3 amino acids: CAWTSAGGVNTGELFF. CDR3 coding DNA: TGTGCCTGGACCTCAGCGGGAGGGGTGAACACCGGGGAGCTGTTTTTT.

This chain uses TRBV7-2 with TRBJ2-2; 7 bases agree with TRBD2. The CDR3 has 18 residues. Germline lookup yields CDR1 SGHTA and CDR2 FQGNSA. V shed 2 bases and J 2 bases; nucleotides not matched to a gene: 11. The CDR3, as DNA: TGTGCCAGCAGCTTAAAATCCCCCGGACTAGACAACACCGGGGAGCTGTTTTTT. This translates into CASSLKSPGLDNTGELFF.

The rearrangement joins TRBV7-2 to TRBJ2-3; maybe TRBD2 (6 bases). Germline V CDR1 and CDR2: SGHTA, FQGNSA. Trimming took off 5 bases at V and 2 bases at J, with 17 bases between the two ends. The CDR3 contains 16 residues. CDR3 sequence reads: CASSRDWRGPTDTQYF. CDR3 nucleotide sequence: TGTGCCAGCAGCCGGGACTGGCGGGGCCCCACAGATACGCAGTATTTT.

There are a few counts of this clone. The chain recombines TRBV5-1 with TRBJ2-2; possible D gene TRBD2, 6 bases. Germline V gene lookup returns CDR1 SGHRS and CDR2 YFSETQ. The germline V and J ends were trimmed by 0 bases and 6 bases, with 12 bases remaining between them. The CDR3 contains 15 residues. The DNA of the CDR3 is TGCGCCAGCAGCTTGGGCGGGATAAAGTCCGGGGAGCTGTTTTTT. It encodes CASSLGGIKSGELFF.

The rearrangement joins TRBV18 to TRBJ2-7, with 7 bases matching TRBD1. V shed 3 bases, J shed 2 bases, and the junction held 1 base outside the gene matches. In germline, CDR1 is KGHSH, CDR2 LQKENI. The CDR3 totals 13 residues. CDR3 amino acids: CASSPDRTYEQYF. CDR3 sequence (DNA): TGTGCCAGCTCACCGGACAGGACCTACGAGCAGTACTTC.

This clone was detected only once. This chain uses TRBV10-3 with TRBJ2-1; 7 nucleotides match TRBD2. Germline-derived CDR1 and CDR2 are ENHRY and SYGVKD. V trimming: 3 bases; J trimming: 3 bases; junction bases outside the gene matches: 2. This CDR3 contains 14 residues. In DNA, the CDR3 is TGTGCCATCAGTGACCTAGCGGACTACAATGAGCAGTTCTTC. Translated: CAISDLADYNEQFF.

Concerning this clone itself: The junction departs from the called germline gene at one end, perhaps through a read error. The chain recombines TRBV15 with TRBJ1-5; no reliable D call. CDR1 and CDR2 from the germline V gene are LNHNV and YYDKDF (reference sequence). The CDR3 is 15 amino acids. The CDR3 DNA is TGTGCCGCCAGCAGAGAAGCCTTTAGCAATCAGCCCCAGCATTTT. Translation gives CAASREAFSNQPQHF. The full variable domain, rest sourced from reference TRBV15 and TRBJ1-5, is DAMVIQNPRYQVTQFGKPVTLSCSQTLNHNVMYWYQQKSSQAPKLLFHYYDKDFNNEADTPDNFQSRRPNTSFCFLDIRSPGLGDTAMYLCAASREAFSNQPQHFGDGTRLSIL.

This chain joins TRBV19 and TRBJ2-2; 8 bases are a match to TRBD2. V trimming: 3 bases; J trimming: 3 bases; junction bases outside the gene matches: 3. In germline, CDR1 is LNHDA, CDR2 SQIVND (reference sequence). This CDR3 region has 15 residues. The CDR3 loop reads CASSMGGGHTGELFF. The DNA of the CDR3 is TGTGCCAGTAGTATGGGCGGGGGGCACACCGGGGAGCTGTTTTTT. Together with reference TRBV19 and TRBJ2-2, the CDR3 gives the full variable domain: DGGITQSPKYLFRKEGQNVTLSCEQNLNHDAMYWYRQDPGQGLRLIYYSQIVNDFQKGDIAEGYSVSREKKESFPLTVTSAQKNPTAFYLCASSMGGGHTGELFFGEGSRLTVL.

This clone was counted a few times. This sequence joins TRBV10-3 and TRBJ2-2, with TRBD2 identical over 8 bases. In germline, CDR1 is ENHRY, CDR2 SYGVKD. The CDR3 is 16 residues long. The J segment lost 5 bases and the V segment lost 2 bases, leaving 7 bases of the junction unmatched. CDR3 sequence: CAISEPGIAGTGELFF. CDR3 bases: TGTGCCATCAGTGAGCCGGGGATAGCGGGAACCGGGGAGCTGTTTTTT.

The table lists this clone with a few counts. The V and J genes are TRBV28 and TRBJ2-7; the match to TRBD2 covers 7 bases. Trimming at V came to 5 bases and at J to 3 bases, leaving 7 bases not matched to a gene. The germline gives CDR1 MDHEN, CDR2 SYDVKM. The CDR3 spans 14 residues. The DNA of the CDR3 is TGTGCCAGCAGTCCTGCGGGAGTCTACTACGAGCAGTACTTC. Amino acids: CASSPAGVYYEQYF.

In this sample, this clone turned up a few times. The rearrangement uses TRBV5-4 and TRBJ2-4; D possibly corresponds to TRBD2 (6 bases). The germline V gene has CDR1 SGHNT and CDR2 YYREEE (reference sequence). Between the trimmed V and J ends, which lost 4 bases and 4 bases, there was a span of 9 bases. The CDR3 totals 13 residues. The CDR3 loop is CASSPREKNIQYF. CDR3 nucleotides: TGTGCCAGCAGCCCACGGGAGAAAAACATTCAGTACTTC.

This clone was observed a few times. This chain links TRBV19 with TRBJ2-2; 7 bases match TRBD1. Germline CDR1 is LNHDA and CDR2 is SQIVND (reference sequence). V trimming: 0 bases; J trimming: 2 bases; junction bases outside the gene matches: 9. This CDR3 region has 18 residues. CDR3 in DNA: TGTGCCAGTAGTATAGACCCTTACAGGGGTCGTAACACCGGGGAGCTGTTTTTT. This sequence encodes CASSIDPYRGRNTGELFF.

The chain employs TRBV5-1 and TRBJ2-7; no clear D. V was pared by 4 bases and J by 3 bases, with 14 bases between. Germline lookup yields CDR1 SGHRS and CDR2 YFSETQ. This CDR3 region has 14 residues. The CDR3 region is CASSGRHGNYEQYF. CDR3 coding DNA: TGCGCCAGCAGCGGAAGACACGGAAACTACGAGCAGTACTTC.

The V gene is TRBV13, the J gene TRBJ2-4; the D gene is possibly TRBD2 (7 bases). The CDR3 spans 16 residues. Trimming left V 1 base short and J 0 bases short, with 10 bases between. Germline V gene sequence: CDR1 PRHDT, CDR2 FYEKMQ (reference sequence). CDR3 sequence reads: CASSLEGGLAKNIQYF. CDR3 DNA: TGTGCCAGCAGCTTAGAGGGGGGGCTAGCCAAAAACATTCAGTACTTC.

The J gene is TRBJ2-1, the V gene TRBV4-3, with TRBD1 as a possible D gene (6 bases). This CDR3 comprises 15 residues. Trimming took 3 bases from V and 3 from J, leaving 12 bases between them. Germline-derived CDR1 and CDR2 are LGHNA and YSLEER. The CDR3 bases are TGCGCCAGCAGCCATGAATCGGACAGCTACAATGAGCAGTTCTTC. It specifies CASSHESDSYNEQFF.

The chain carries TRBV21-1 and TRBJ2-6; TRBD1, the D gene given by the table, was not confirmed from the DNA. TRBV21-1 is termed a pseudogene. The CDR3 is 19 amino acids. CDR3 nucleotides: TGTGCCAGCACTCCAAAGGGGGACAGCTGCAGGCCTGGGGCCAACGTCCTGACTTTC. Translating gives CASTPKGDSCRPGANVLTF.

The rearrangement uses TRBV5-6 and TRBJ1-6; D gene unclear. Germline lookup yields CDR1 SGHDT and CDR2 YYEEEE. V shed 2 bases and J shed 7 bases, with 13 bases lying between them. The length of the CDR3 is 15 residues. The CDR3 nucleotides are TGTGCCAGCAGCTTCGGCCCCCGAGGGAATTCACCCCTCCACTTT. Protein product: CASSFGPRGNSPLHF.

This sequence joins TRBV9 and TRBJ2-3, with D perhaps matching TRBD2 (5 bases). The germline V gene encodes CDR1 SGDLS and CDR2 YYNGEE. This CDR3 contains 17 residues. Between the trimmed V and J ends, which lost 4 bases and 1 base, there was a span of 19 bases. CDR3 region: CASSPSPRAEGTDTQYF. The DNA of the CDR3 is TGTGCCAGCAGCCCAAGTCCTCGGGCGGAGGGCACAGATACGCAGTATTTT.